This entry features one T cell receptor beta chain sequence. Its cognate antigen is unknown. The TCR alpha and TCR beta cDNA libraries, bearing sample barcodes and UMIs, were generated by 5'RACE using constant-segment primers. TCRdb redid the calling of the 5' RACE reads with MiXCR, one entry per CDR3 protein. The table includes hundreds of thousands of distinct CDR3 sequences, 16% detected once. The data belong to a study of T-cell memory formation after mild COVID-19. General observations from the study: CD4+ contracting clones were mainly CM and EM; CD8+ ones, EMRA. Unconfirmed was the SARS-CoV-2 specificity of second-wave clones that peaked on day 37. Pre-infection memory already had some responding clones, implying cross-reactive memory joined.

CDR3 length equals 16 residues. Unmatched junction bases numbered 4, after V lost 1 base and J lost 8 bases. CDR1 is MGHRA, CDR2 YSYEKL, per germline. The TCR was taken from a man in his late teens or twenties who had mild COVID-19 (a few samples of this study predate the infection). Cell type and time point are not known. Sequencing was carried out using PBMCs or a T cell subset sorted from them (not recorded which). The rearrangement joins TRBV4-1 to TRBJ1-6; 11 nucleotides agree with TRBD1. The CDR3 region is CASSQAGQGAYSPLHF. DNA for the CDR3: TGCGCCAGCAGCCAAGCCGGACAGGGGGCCTATTCACCCCTCCACTTT.